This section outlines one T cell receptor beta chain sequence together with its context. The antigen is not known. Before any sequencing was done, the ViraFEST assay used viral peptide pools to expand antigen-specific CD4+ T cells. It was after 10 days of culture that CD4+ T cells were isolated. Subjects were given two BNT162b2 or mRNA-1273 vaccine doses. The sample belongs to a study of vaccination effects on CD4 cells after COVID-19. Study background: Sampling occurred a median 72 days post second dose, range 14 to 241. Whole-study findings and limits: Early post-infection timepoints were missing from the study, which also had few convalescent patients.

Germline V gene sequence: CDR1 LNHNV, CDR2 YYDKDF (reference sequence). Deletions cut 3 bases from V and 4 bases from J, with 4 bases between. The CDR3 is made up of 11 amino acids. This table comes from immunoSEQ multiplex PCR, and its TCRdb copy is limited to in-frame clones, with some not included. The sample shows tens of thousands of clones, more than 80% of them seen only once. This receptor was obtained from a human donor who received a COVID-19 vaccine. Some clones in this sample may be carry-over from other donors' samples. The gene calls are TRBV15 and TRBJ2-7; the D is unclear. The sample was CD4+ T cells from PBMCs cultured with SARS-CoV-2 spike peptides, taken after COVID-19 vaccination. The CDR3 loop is CATSRGYEQYV. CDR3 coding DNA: TGTGCCACCAGCAGGGGATACGAGCAGTACGTC.